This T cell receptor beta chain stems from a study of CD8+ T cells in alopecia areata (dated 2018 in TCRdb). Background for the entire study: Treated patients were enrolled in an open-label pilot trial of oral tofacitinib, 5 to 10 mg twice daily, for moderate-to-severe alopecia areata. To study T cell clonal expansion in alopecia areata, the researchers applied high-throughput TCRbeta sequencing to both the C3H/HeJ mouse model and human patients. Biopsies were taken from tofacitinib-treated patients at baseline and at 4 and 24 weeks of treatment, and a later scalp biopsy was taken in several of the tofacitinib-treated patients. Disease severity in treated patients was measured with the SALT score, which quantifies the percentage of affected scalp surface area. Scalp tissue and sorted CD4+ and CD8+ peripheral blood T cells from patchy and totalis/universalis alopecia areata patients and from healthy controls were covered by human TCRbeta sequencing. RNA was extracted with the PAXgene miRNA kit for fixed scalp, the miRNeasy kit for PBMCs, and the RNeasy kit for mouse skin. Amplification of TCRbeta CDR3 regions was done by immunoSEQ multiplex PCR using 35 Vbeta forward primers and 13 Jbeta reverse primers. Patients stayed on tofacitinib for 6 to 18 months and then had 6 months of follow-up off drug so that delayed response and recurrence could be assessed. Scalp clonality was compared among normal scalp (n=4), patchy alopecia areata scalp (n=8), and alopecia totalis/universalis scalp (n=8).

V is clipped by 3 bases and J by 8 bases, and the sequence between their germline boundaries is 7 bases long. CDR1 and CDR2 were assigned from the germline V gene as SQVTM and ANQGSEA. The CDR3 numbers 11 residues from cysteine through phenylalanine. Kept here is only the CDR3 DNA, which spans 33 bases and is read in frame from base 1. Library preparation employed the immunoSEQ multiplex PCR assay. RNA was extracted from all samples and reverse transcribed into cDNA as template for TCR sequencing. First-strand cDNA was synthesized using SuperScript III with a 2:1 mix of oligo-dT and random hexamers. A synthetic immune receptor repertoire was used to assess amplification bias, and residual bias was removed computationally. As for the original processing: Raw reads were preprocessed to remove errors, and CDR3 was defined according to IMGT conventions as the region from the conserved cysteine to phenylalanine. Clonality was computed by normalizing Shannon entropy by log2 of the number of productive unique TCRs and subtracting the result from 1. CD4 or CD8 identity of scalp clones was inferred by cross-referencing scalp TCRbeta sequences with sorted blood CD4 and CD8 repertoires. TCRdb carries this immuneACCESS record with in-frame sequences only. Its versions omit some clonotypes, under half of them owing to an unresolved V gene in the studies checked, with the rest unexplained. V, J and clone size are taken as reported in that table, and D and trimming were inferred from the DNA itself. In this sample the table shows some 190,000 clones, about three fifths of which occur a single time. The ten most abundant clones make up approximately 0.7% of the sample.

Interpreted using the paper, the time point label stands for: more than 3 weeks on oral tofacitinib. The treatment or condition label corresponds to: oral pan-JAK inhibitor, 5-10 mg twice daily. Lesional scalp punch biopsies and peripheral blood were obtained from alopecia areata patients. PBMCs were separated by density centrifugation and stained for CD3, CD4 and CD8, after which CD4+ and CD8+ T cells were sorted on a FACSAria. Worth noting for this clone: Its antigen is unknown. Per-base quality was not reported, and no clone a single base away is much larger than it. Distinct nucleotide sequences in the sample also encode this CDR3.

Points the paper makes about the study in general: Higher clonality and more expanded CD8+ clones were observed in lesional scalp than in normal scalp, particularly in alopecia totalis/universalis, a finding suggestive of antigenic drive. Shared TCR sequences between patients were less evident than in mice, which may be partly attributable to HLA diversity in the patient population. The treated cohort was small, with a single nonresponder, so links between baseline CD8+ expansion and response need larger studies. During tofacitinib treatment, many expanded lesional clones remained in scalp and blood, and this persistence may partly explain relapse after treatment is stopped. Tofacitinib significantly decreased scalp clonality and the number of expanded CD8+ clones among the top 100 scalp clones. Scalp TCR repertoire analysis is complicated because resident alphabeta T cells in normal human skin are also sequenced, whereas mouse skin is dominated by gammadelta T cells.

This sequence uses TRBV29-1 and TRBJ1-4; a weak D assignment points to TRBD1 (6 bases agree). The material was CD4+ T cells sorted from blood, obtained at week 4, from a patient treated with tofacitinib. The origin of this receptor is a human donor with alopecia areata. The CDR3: CSVDRGEKLFF. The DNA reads TGCAGCGTTGACAGGGGCGAAAAACTGTTTTTT.